The rows below give T cell receptor beta chains drawn from one sample of a study of T cells in Graves' hyperthyroidism and ophthalmopathy. A single record per CDR3 protein comes from TCRdb applying MiXCR to the multiplex PCR reads. The sample shows over 120,000 distinct CDR3 sequences, more than 20% of them seen only once. Sequencing was done on a sample of blood. All receptors derive from a woman in her 50s with Graves' hyperthyroidism that later progressed to Graves' ophthalmopathy. CDR3s include the opening cysteine and the closing phenylalanine or tryptophan. D genes are given only for firm matches. Clone size appears in some rows only: once, few, many, or a class for an expanded clone.

abundance	v_gene	j_gene	d_gene	CDR3aa	CDR3nt
few	TRBV12-3/TRBV12-4	TRBJ1-1	TRBD1	CASSFKQGQGTEAFF	TGTGCCAGCAGTTTTAAACAGGGGCAAGGCACTGAAGCTTTCTTT
few	TRBV6-1	TRBJ2-1	TRBD1	CASGTGLSYNEQFF	TGTGCCAGCGGGACAGGTCTCTCCTACAATGAGCAGTTCTTC
many	TRBV3-1	TRBJ2-7	TRBD2	CASSPRGGLAGAWYF	TGTGCCAGCAGCCCCCGCGGCGGACTAGCGGGAGCTTGGTACTTC
many	TRBV3-1	TRBJ2-7	-	CASSPAWEVRSSYEQYF	TGTGCCAGCAGCCCCGCGTGGGAGGTTCGGAGCTCCTACGAGCAGTACTTC
few	TRBV7-8	TRBJ2-7	-	CASSRGVGDYEQYF	TGTGCCAGCAGCCGCGGCGTCGGGGATTACGAGCAGTACTTC
many	TRBV4-2	TRBJ2-7	TRBD2	CASSQFIGTSGRPYEQYF	TGTGCCAGCAGCCAGTTCATCGGGACTAGCGGGAGACCCTACGAGCAGTACTTC
few	TRBV15	TRBJ2-7	-	CATSRENGNEQYF	TGTGCCACCAGCAGAGAGAATGGGAACGAGCAGTACTTC
many	TRBV28	TRBJ2-4	-	CASGLVQGRAKNIQYF	TGTGCCAGCGGGCTTGTCCAGGGAAGGGCCAAAAACATTCAGTACTTC
many	TRBV6-1	TRBJ2-1	-	CASHEGPSSYNEQFF	TGTGCCAGCCACGAGGGCCCCTCCTCCTACAATGAGCAGTTCTTC
-	TRBV28	TRBJ2-1	TRBD1	CASSSSPGGQGTYNEQFF	TGTGCCAGCAGTTCCTCTCCTGGGGGACAGGGAACCTACAATGAGCAGTTCTTC
many	TRBV29-1	TRBJ2-7	-	CSVENPPVSYEQYF	TGCAGCGTTGAAAATCCCCCGGTTTCCTACGAGCAGTACTTC
many	TRBV28	TRBJ1-3	-	CAIAGTFGSGNTIYF	TGTGCTATAGCGGGCACCTTCGGCTCTGGAAACACCATATATTTT
few	TRBV25-1	TRBJ1-4	-	CASSESWWGGDEKLFF	TGTGCCAGCAGTGAAAGCTGGTGGGGGGGCGATGAAAAACTGTTTTTT
many	TRBV6-5	TRBJ1-1	-	CASSYSARTEAFF	TGTGCCAGCAGTTACTCGGCGAGGACTGAAGCTTTCTTT
many	TRBV28	TRBJ1-4	TRBD1	CASSPGTGNKLFF	TGTGCCAGCAGTCCCGGGACAGGGAACAAACTGTTTTTT